Listed here are 29 T cell receptor beta chains from one sample, sequenced in a study of blood T cell repertoires in COVID-19. Assay used: immunoSEQ multiplex PCR; TCRdb lists only in-frame clones, some missing. Among around 250,000 clones listed, approximately 90% were seen once. The sample comprised peripheral blood. The receptors here all came from a woman aged 30 to 39 with active or convalescent COVID-19.

The rearrangement uses TRBV5-1 and TRBJ2-7; tentative D call: TRBD1 (5 bases). Germline CDR1 and CDR2: SGHRS and YFSETQ. V shed 0 bases and J shed 5 bases, with 6 bases lying between them. The CDR3 is 12 amino acids. The CDR3 reads CASSLEGNEQYF. As DNA, the CDR3 is TGCGCCAGCAGCTTGGAGGGGAACGAGCAGTACTTC.

In nucleotides, the CDR3 is TGTGCCACCAGCAGAACCCGGACAGGGGGTTTGGGGGAGCTGTTTTTT. It is translated as CATSRTRTGGLGELFF. The chain has TRBV15 and TRBJ2-2; 10 bases align to TRBD1. The CDR3 extends over 16 amino acids. The germline V gene has CDR1 LNHNV and CDR2 YYDKDF (reference sequence). V shed 2 bases, J shed 8 bases, and the junction held 8 bases outside the gene matches.

The chain recombines TRBV7-2 with TRBJ1-5; D gene uncertain. Germline CDR1 and CDR2: SGHTA and FQGNSA. The CDR3 covers 14 residues. Trimming took 1 base from V and 7 from J, leaving 11 bases between them. In nucleotides, the CDR3 is TGTGCCAGCAGCTTAGTGGGTTCGGGGCAGCCCCAGCATTTT. As protein: CASSLVGSGQPQHF.

This clone showed up just once. The CDR3 is CASSLQGRSGANVLTF. CDR3 DNA: TGTGCCAGCAGTTTACAGGGAAGGTCTGGGGCCAACGTCCTGACTTTC. The chain links TRBV27 to TRBJ2-6; the D gene is possibly TRBD1 (5 bases). The CDR3 has 16 amino acids. Germline-derived CDR1 and CDR2 are MNHEY and SMNVEV (reference sequence). The V gene lost 2 bases and the J gene lost 1 base, with 9 bases spanning the gap. The complete variable domain, with remaining parts taken from reference TRBV27 and TRBJ2-6, reads EAQVTQNPRYLITVTGKKLTVTCSQNMNHEYMSWYRQDPGLGLRQIYYSMNVEVTDKGDVPEGYKVSRKEKRNFPLILESPSPNQTSLYFCASSLQGRSGANVLTFGAGSRLTVL.

The table lists this clone with a few counts. The chain carries TRBV7-8 and TRBJ1-1, with D hard to call. This CDR3 comprises 14 residues. V was trimmed by 2 bases and J by 0 bases, leaving 7 bases between them. The germline V gene has CDR1 SGHVS and CDR2 FQNEAQ. CDR3 residues: CASSLSEVNTEAFF. CDR3 sequence (DNA): TGTGCCAGCAGCTTAAGTGAGGTGAACACTGAAGCTTTCTTT.

This rearrangement joins TRBV9 to TRBJ2-7; 10 bases line up with TRBD1. V lost 4 bases, J lost 2 bases, and 3 bases stayed unmatched. The CDR3 consists of 14 residues. Germline loops: CDR1 SGDLS, CDR2 YYNGEE. The CDR3 nucleotides are TGTGCCAGCAGCTCCGGACAGGGGGCCTACGAGCAGTACTTC. Its protein product is CASSSGQGAYEQYF. Full variable domain (outside the CDR3, taken from reference TRBV9 and TRBJ2-7): DSGVTQTPKHLITATGQRVTLRCSPRSGDLSVYWYQQSLDQGLQFLIQYYNGEERAKGNILERFSAQQFPDLHSELNLSSLELGDSALYFCASSSGQGAYEQYFGPGTRLTVT.

The chain joins TRBV9 to TRBJ1-2, with 7 bases identical to TRBD1. CDR3 length: 14 residues. Germline loops: CDR1 SGDLS, CDR2 YYNGEE. Unmatched junction bases numbered 7, after V lost 4 bases and J lost 4 bases. CDR3 bases: TGTGCCAGCAGCCCTCCCGCAGGGGGCTATGGCTACACCTTC. Translating gives CASSPPAGGYGYTF.

The genes are TRBV6-5 and TRBJ2-7; the D is unclear. V lost 5 bases and J lost 7, with 18 bases in between. The germline gives CDR1 MNHEY, CDR2 SVGAGI. The CDR3 covers 14 residues. DNA of the CDR3: TGTGCCAGCAGTCCACCCGGGTATCCTACGGAGCAGTACTTC. Protein product: CASSPPGYPTEQYF.

The chain carries TRBV7-2 and TRBJ1-6; D is undetermined. Germline loops: CDR1 SGHTA, CDR2 FQGNSA. The length of the CDR3 is 13 residues. Trimming removed 5 bases at V and 10 bases at J, with 12 bases between. DNA for the CDR3: TGTGCCAGCAGCAGGGTAACTAGATCACCCCTCCACTTT. This encodes CASSRVTRSPLHF. Full variable domain (outside the CDR3, taken from reference TRBV7-2 and TRBJ1-6): GAGVSQSPSNKVTEKGKDVELRCDPISGHTALYWYRQSLGQGLEFLIYFQGNSAPDKSGLPSDRFSAERTGGSVSTLTIQRTQQEDSAVYLCASSRVTRSPLHFGNGTRLTVT.

This clone appeared a single time. V is TRBV30 and J is TRBJ1-6; D may be TRBD1 (5 bases). The CDR3 consists of 12 residues. V shed 0 bases and J shed 8 bases, with 5 bases lying between them. Germline V gives CDR1 GTSNPN, CDR2 SVGIG (reference sequence). In DNA, the CDR3 is TGTGCCTGGAGTGTACAGGATTCACCCCTCCACTTT. Translated: CAWSVQDSPLHF.

The gene calls are TRBV29-1 and TRBJ2-5, with a possible D match to TRBD1 (6 bases). Germline CDR1 SQVTM, CDR2 ANQGSEA. Trimming left V 7 bases short and J 1 base short, with 19 bases between. This CDR3 has 15 amino acids. The DNA of the CDR3 is TGCAGCGGCAGGGATGGGGGCCTAGGCCAAGAGACCCAGTACTTC. This sequence encodes CSGRDGGLGQETQYF.

V is TRBV19 and J is TRBJ1-2, with TRBD1 identical over 8 bases. The CDR3 loop spans 15 amino acids. The trim removed 3 bases at V and 6 bases at J, leaving 9 bases unmatched. Germline CDR1 LNHDA, CDR2 SQIVND (reference sequence). The CDR3 region is CASSIGQGAKDGYTF. CDR3 sequence (DNA): TGTGCCAGTAGTATCGGCCAGGGGGCAAAGGATGGCTACACCTTC.

This clone was recorded at least ten times. V usage is TRBV2 and J usage is TRBJ2-7; D possibly corresponds to TRBD1 (7 bases). V was pared by 7 bases and J by 7 bases, with 17 bases between. From germline, CDR1 is SNHLY and CDR2 FYNNEI. CDR3 length equals 13 residues. CDR3 loop: CASKQGGSGEQYF. CDR3 bases: TGTGCCAGCAAGCAGGGGGGCTCTGGGGAGCAGTACTTC. The complete variable domain, with remaining parts taken from reference TRBV2 and TRBJ2-7, reads EPEVTQTPSHQVTQMGQEVILRCVPISNHLYFYWYRQILGQKVEFLVSFYNNEISEKSEIFDDQFSVERPDGSNFTLKIRSTKLEDSAMYFCASKQGGSGEQYFGPGTRLTVT.

V is TRBV19 and J is TRBJ1-6; tentative D call: TRBD1 (5 bases). CDR1 is LNHDA, CDR2 SQIVND, per germline (reference sequence). The CDR3 is 18 residues long. V gave up 11 bases and J gave up 5 bases, with 28 bases separating them. CDR3 DNA: TGTGCCTCAGCGGGGCAGGGCTTCTCCCGTTATGATAATTCACCCCTCCACTTT. It yields the protein CASAGQGFSRYDNSPLHF.

The gene calls are TRBV3-1 (or the pseudogene TRBV3-2) and TRBJ1-5; no clear D gene. The CDR3 runs to 16 residues. Deletions cut 1 base from V and 0 bases from J, with 10 bases between. Germline CDR1 and CDR2: LGHDT and YNNKEL (reference sequence). CDR3 coding DNA: TGTGCCAGCAGCCAAGGTATCCCGTATAGCAATCAGCCCCAGCATTTT. Translating it yields CASSQGIPYSNQPQHF.

This clone was detected a few times. The chain employs TRBV6-4 and TRBJ1-5; TRBD1 is a possible D gene (5 bases). The CDR3 is made up of 13 amino acids. The germline V gene encodes CDR1 MRHNA and CDR2 SNTAGT. V was pared by 4 bases and J by 5 bases, with 9 bases between. CDR3 sequence (DNA): TGTGCCAGCAGTGCAGGGATGGATCAGCCCCAGCATTTT. Protein product: CASSAGMDQPQHF.

This clone is a singleton in its sample. The chain links TRBV7-8 to TRBJ2-7; 7 nucleotides match TRBD2. Looked up from germline, CDR1 is SGHVS and CDR2 is FQNEAQ. The CDR3 totals 16 residues. After removal of 1 base from V and 3 bases from J, the junction contained 9 bases not matched to a gene. The CDR3 bases are TGTGCCAGCAGCTTAGGCGGGGGATTCAACCTCTACGAGCAGTACTTC. Its protein product is CASSLGGGFNLYEQYF.

This chain uses TRBV7-9 with TRBJ2-3; tentatively, D is TRBD1 (6 bases). V lost 0 bases to trimming and J lost 2 bases, with 9 bases between them. Germline loops: CDR1 SEHNR, CDR2 FQNEAQ (reference sequence). The CDR3 length is 15 residues. CDR3 nucleotides: TGTGCCAGCAGCTTAGCGCAGGGGCCCACAGATACGCAGTATTTT. Its translation: CASSLAQGPTDTQYF.

There are a few counts of this clone. The genes are TRBV5-8 and TRBJ2-5; TRBD1 agrees at 9 bases. Unmatched junction bases numbered 6, after V lost 5 bases and J lost 4 bases. The CDR3 extends over 14 amino acids. Germline CDR1 SGHTS, CDR2 YDEGEE. This CDR3 reads CASSSGQGTETQYF. In nucleotides, the CDR3 is TGTGCCAGCAGTTCGGGACAGGGCACAGAGACCCAGTACTTC.

The chain couples TRBV10-3 to TRBJ2-7, with 11 nucleotides matching TRBD2. This CDR3 region has 18 residues. V lost 3 bases, J lost 0 bases, and 10 bases stayed unmatched. From germline, CDR1 is ENHRY and CDR2 SYGVKD. CDR3 sequence reads: CAISESPLAGGSSYEQYF. The DNA of the CDR3 is TGTGCCATCAGTGAATCCCCTCTAGCGGGGGGAAGCTCCTACGAGCAGTACTTC.

The chain has TRBV30 and TRBJ1-1; D is ambiguous. CDR1 and CDR2 (germline): GTSNPN, SVGIG (reference sequence). Between the trimmed V and J ends, which lost 7 bases and 4 bases, there was a span of 28 bases. The CDR3 extends over 17 amino acids. CDR3: CASRVLEGVVFPTEAFF. CDR3 sequence (DNA): TGTGCCTCCCGCGTCCTAGAGGGCGTCGTTTTCCCCACTGAAGCTTTCTTT.

In nucleotides, the CDR3 is TGTGCCAGCAGTTACTCGGTCGAGGACAATGAGCAGTTCTTC. Its translation is CASSYSVEDNEQFF. The chain links TRBV6-2 or TRBV6-3 to TRBJ2-1, with D unclear. This CDR3 is built from 14 residues. The V end lost 0 bases, the J end lost 5 bases, and 8 bases lay between the germline ends. CDR1 and CDR2 (germline): MNHEY, SVGEGT.

This chain links TRBV7-9 with TRBJ2-6; D unclear. Between the trimmed V and J ends, which lost 5 bases and 0 bases, there was a span of 17 bases. CDR3 length: 18 residues. CDR1 SEHNR and CDR2 FQNEAQ come from the germline V gene (reference sequence). The CDR3, as DNA: TGTGCCAGCAGCCCAACGCGGCAGTTAGACTCTGGGGCCAACGTCCTGACTTTC. This gives the protein CASSPTRQLDSGANVLTF.

The chain is built from TRBV7-9 and TRBJ2-2; weak D call: TRBD1 (6 bases). The germline CDR1 and CDR2 sequences are SEHNR and FQNEAQ (reference sequence). The CDR3 runs to 12 residues. V was clipped by 5 bases and J by 11 bases, with 12 bases between them. The CDR3 loop reads CASSETGQELFF. In nucleotides, the CDR3 is TGTGCCAGCAGCGAGACAGGCCAAGAGCTGTTTTTT.

The V call is TRBV19, the J call TRBJ2-5; a weak D match, TRBD2 (6 bases). Germline CDR1 and CDR2: LNHDA and SQIVND (reference sequence). This CDR3 spans 12 amino acids. V was pared by 9 bases and J by 1 base, with 9 bases between. The CDR3: CASRDFQETQYF. The DNA for the CDR3 is TGTGCCAGCAGGGACTTCCAAGAGACCCAGTACTTC.

J is TRBJ1-1 and V is TRBV5-1; no clear D. CDR1 SGHRS and CDR2 YFSETQ come from the germline V gene. V lost 1 base to trimming and J lost 0 bases, with 4 bases between them. The CDR3 is made up of 13 amino acids. The CDR3 here is CASSLTLNTEAFF. As DNA, the CDR3 is TGCGCCAGCAGCTTGACACTGAACACTGAAGCTTTCTTT. The variable domain in full, with the rest retrieved from reference TRBV5-1 and TRBJ1-1, is KAGVTQTPRYLIKTRGQQVTLSCSPISGHRSVSWYQQTPGQGLQFLFEYFSETQRNKGNFPGRFSGRQFSNSRSEMNVSTLELGDSALYLCASSLTLNTEAFFGQGTRLTVV.

This sequence joins TRBV29-1 and TRBJ2-1; 10 bases are a match to TRBD2. The V segment lost 6 bases and the J segment 6 bases; nucleotides outside the gene matches: 8. The germline gives CDR1 SQVTM, CDR2 ANQGSEA. The CDR3 is 14 residues long. The CDR3, as DNA: TGCAGCGTAAAACTAGCGGGGTTCCGCAATGAGCAGTTCTTC. Residues: CSVKLAGFRNEQFF.

This chain connects TRBV19 to TRBJ2-3; TRBD2 aligns across 10 bases. The V segment lost 4 bases and the J segment 2 bases; nucleotides outside the gene matches: 9. CDR3 size: 17 residues. CDR1 and CDR2 (germline): LNHDA, SQIVND (reference sequence). Here the CDR3 reads CASSNDRGLADTDTQYF. Written as DNA, the CDR3 is TGTGCCAGTAGTAACGATAGAGGACTAGCGGACACAGATACGCAGTATTTT.

The chain has TRBV7-2 and TRBJ2-7, with D possibly matching TRBD1 (6 bases). Germline values: CDR1 SGHTA, CDR2 FQGNSA. Trimming stripped 1 base from V and 6 bases from J, with 13 bases between. The CDR3 runs 14 residues. CDR3 region: CASSLGTLRGEQYF. The CDR3 nucleotides are TGTGCCAGCAGCTTAGGGACCCTCAGGGGCGAGCAGTACTTC.